This T cell receptor (beta chain) was captured in a study of T cells in localized non-small cell lung cancer. Whole-study results and caveats: Multi-region tumor sequencing was not done, so intratumor heterogeneity could not be excluded. When the top 100 tumor clones were examined, a median about 60 of them also appeared in the adjacent lung, which was paired and uninvolved.

The protocol was immunoSEQ multiplex PCR, while the TCRdb copy is restricted to in-frame clones and leaves out a portion. The sample records roughly 2,200 clones, around a sixth being singletons. Remarks on this clone: Its matching antigen is unknown.

This CDR3 spans 17 amino acids. Germline CDR1 reads MNHGY; CDR2 reads SAAAGT. Germline trimming cut 3 bases from V and 7 bases from J; bases unmatched to any gene: 15. This sequence was found in a man between 40 and 70 years old with stage I squamous cell lung carcinoma. Here the sequenced sample was normal lung tissue next to the tumor, taken before any cancer treatment. The chain couples TRBV6-8 to TRBJ2-7; 10 nucleotides match TRBD2. This CDR3 is CASSYRIRAGGSNEQYF. The CDR3 DNA reads TGTGCCAGCAGTTATCGTATTAGAGCGGGAGGGTCGAATGAGCAGTACTTC.